A selection of T cell receptor beta chains follows, all from one sample in a study of blood T cell repertoires in COVID-19. The table came from immunoSEQ multiplex PCR; TCRdb's copy has only in-frame clones and leaves some out. This table holds 100,000 to 150,000 clones, approximately 90% found once. The sample comprised peripheral blood. These receptors were collected from a woman aged 80 or over with acute or convalescent COVID-19. The CDR3 runs from the conserved cysteine through the conserved F or W. The D gene is left open where the match is weak. Size tells how often a clone was seen (once, few, many) or the class of an expanded clone, and some rows leave it out.

D gene	V gene	clone size	J gene	CDR3 protein	CDR3 DNA
TRBD1	TRBV7-9	.	TRBJ2-7	CASSSASGPGQATRQYF	TGTGCCAGCAGCTCGGCCTCGGGACCCGGACAGGCGACCCGCCAGTACTTC
TRBD2	TRBV11-3	.	TRBJ2-1	CASSRAGGSYNEQFF	TGTGCCAGCAGCCGAGCGGGAGGCTCCTACAATGAGCAGTTCTTC
.	TRBV27	.	TRBJ1-6	CASSLSWGGNSPLHF	TGTGCCAGCAGTTTATCTTGGGGCGGAAATTCACCCCTCCACTTT
.	TRBV19	.	TRBJ2-2	CASQTTRLRITGELFF	TGTGCCAGTCAAACTACCCGGTTGAGGATTACCGGGGAGCTGTTTTTT
TRBD1	TRBV6-5	.	TRBJ1-2	CASSLDRVGGYTF	TGTGCCAGCAGCTTGGACAGGGTGGGAGGCTACACCTTC
TRBD1	TRBV5-4	once	TRBJ1-4	CASSYGQGNEKLFF	TGTGCCAGCAGCTATGGACAGGGGAATGAAAAACTGTTTTTT
TRBD1	TRBV2	.	TRBJ1-3	CASSSTGSSGNTIYF	TGTGCCAGCAGCTCGACAGGGAGCTCTGGAAACACCATATATTTT
TRBD1	TRBV18	.	TRBJ1-1	CASSPDRSTTEAFF	TGTGCCAGCTCACCGGACAGGTCGACCACTGAAGCTTTCTTT
.	TRBV7-3	.	TRBJ2-5	CASSLTSARGETQYF	TGTGCCAGCAGCTTAACCTCTGCGAGGGGGGAGACCCAGTACTTC
.	TRBV28	.	TRBJ1-5	CASVAGLRGQPQHF	TGTGCCAGCGTCGCCGGTCTCAGGGGACAGCCCCAGCATTTT
TRBD1	TRBV4-2	.	TRBJ1-5	CASSQDWGQESNQPQHF	TGTGCCAGCAGCCAAGATTGGGGACAGGAGAGCAATCAGCCCCAGCATTTT
.	TRBV5-4	.	TRBJ2-1	CASSLGFSSSYNEQFF	TGTGCCAGCAGCTTGGGCTTTTCTAGCTCCTACAATGAGCAGTTCTTC
.	TRBV6-1	.	TRBJ2-5	CASSDQTGTAETQYF	TGTGCCAGCAGTGATCAGACAGGTACGGCAGAGACCCAGTACTTC
TRBD2	TRBV2	.	TRBJ2-2	CASSELAGGTGELFF	TGTGCCAGCAGTGAACTAGCGGGGGGCACCGGGGAGCTGTTTTTT
.	TRBV24-1	.	TRBJ2-5	CATRDGVQETQYF	TGTGCCACCAGGGACGGGGTACAAGAGACCCAGTACTTC
.	TRBV11-2	.	TRBJ1-3	CASSPQRGNTIYF	TGTGCCAGCAGCCCTCAGCGGGGAAACACCATATATTTT
.	TRBV6-4	.	TRBJ1-6	CASSIEPDNSPLHF	TGTGCCAGCAGTATAGAGCCCGATAATTCACCCCTCCACTTT
TRBD2	TRBV6-2/TRBV6-3	.	TRBJ2-3	CASSYSSRYSGESSTDTQYF	TGTGCCAGCAGTTACTCGTCGAGATATAGCGGGGAATCTAGCACAGATACGCAGTATTTT
.	TRBV4-3	few	TRBJ1-6	CASSQGVKGGSPLHF	TGCGCCAGCAGCCAAGGTGTGAAAGGGGGTTCACCCCTCCACTTT
.	TRBV19	.	TRBJ1-2	CASSIRQNYGYTF	TGTGCCAGTAGTATAAGACAGAACTATGGCTACACCTTC
TRBD1	TRBV7-3	.	TRBJ1-5	CASSPNRGPWECNQPQHF	TGTGCCAGCAGTCCCAACAGGGGGCCCTGGGAGTGCAATCAGCCCCAGCATTTT
.	TRBV6-2/TRBV6-3	once	TRBJ1-3	CASSPQGSGNTIYF	TGTGCCAGCAGTCCGCAGGGATCTGGAAACACCATATATTTT
TRBD1	TRBV10-3	.	TRBJ1-5	CAISDGQGRQPQHF	TGTGCCATCAGTGATGGACAGGGTCGTCAGCCCCAGCATTTT
.	TRBV7-8	.	TRBJ2-7	CASSEGSSYEQYF	TGTGCCAGCAGCGAGGGAAGCTCCTACGAGCAGTACTTC
.	TRBV21-1	.	TRBJ1-4	CASSKWATGGKCLTEKLFF	TGTGCCAGCAGCAAATGGGCAACAGGGGGAAAATGTCTTACTGAAAAACTGTTTTTT
.	TRBV4-2	once	TRBJ1-5	CASSQGGNYQPQHF	TGTGCCAGCAGCCAAGGGGGCAACTATCAGCCCCAGCATTTT
.	TRBV5-6	.	TRBJ2-5	CASSPRYFRGGTQYF	TGTGCCAGCAGCCCGAGGTACTTTCGAGGGGGGACCCAGTACTTC